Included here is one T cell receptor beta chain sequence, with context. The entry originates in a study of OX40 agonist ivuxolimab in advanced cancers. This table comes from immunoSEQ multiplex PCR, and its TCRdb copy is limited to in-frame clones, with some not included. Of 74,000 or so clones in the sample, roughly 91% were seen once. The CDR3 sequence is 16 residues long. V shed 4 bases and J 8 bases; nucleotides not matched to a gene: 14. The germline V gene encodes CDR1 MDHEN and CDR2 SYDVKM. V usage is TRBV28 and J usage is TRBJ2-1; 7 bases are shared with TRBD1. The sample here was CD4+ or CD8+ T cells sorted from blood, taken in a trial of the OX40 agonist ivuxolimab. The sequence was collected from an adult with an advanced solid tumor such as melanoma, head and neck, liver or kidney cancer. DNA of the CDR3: TGTGCCAGCAGTTCCAAACGGGACAGCCTATGGGATGAGCAGTTCTTC. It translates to CASSSKRDSLWDEQFF.